This TCR beta chain derives from a study of blood T cell repertoires in COVID-19. Study context: Specimens from acute and convalescent COVID-19 originated in the United States, Italy and Spain. From T cells, B-cell-depleted T cells, or PBMCs came the material, which was cDNA or gDNA.

Germline loops: CDR1 SGHDN, CDR2 FVKESK. Between the trimmed V and J ends, which lost 3 bases and 5 bases, there was a span of 18 bases. The CDR3 is 16 residues long. Original processing methods: It was from reference gene primer amplification that nucleated cell counts were estimated. Clones were sequenced by immunoSEQ multiplex PCR, and TCRdb holds only the in-frame ones, with some missing. Clone size and V and J calls were adopted from that table, with D and trimming inferred from the DNA. The sample lists over 80,000 clones, 80% occurring once. The sequence was collected from a woman between 65 and 79 years old with acute or convalescent COVID-19. Sequencing used peripheral blood. The rearrangement joins TRBV14 to TRBJ2-3; D remains unclear. In DNA form, the CDR3 reads TGTGCCAGCAGCCACGGAGACGTGCCATGGTTAGATACGCAGTATTTT. It is translated as CASSHGDVPWLDTQYF.